The 10 T cell receptor beta chains below were found in one sample sequenced in a study of T-cell reconstitution after alpha-beta-depleted transplantation in children. The authors prepared the TCRbeta library with unique molecular identifiers. From the PCR reads, TCRdb called clonotypes with MiXCR, one entry per CDR3 protein. The data show almost 500,000 distinct CDR3 sequences, with 9.5% to 15% seen just once and less than 6.5% held by the top ten. The source material was PBMCs from the stem cell graft donor, sampled from the stem cell graft. These receptors all come from a human donor who donated a stem cell graft to a child with combined immunodeficiency.

This clonotype has only a few counts. The chain is built from TRBV4-3 and TRBJ1-1; TRBD1 might be the D (6 bases). CDR1 is LGHNA and CDR2 is YSLEER in the germline V gene. V was shortened by 1 base and J by 1 base, with 13 bases between the two germline ends. The CDR3 is 16 residues long. DNA for the CDR3: TGCGCCAGCAGCCAAGGGGCGGGACACCCGAACACTGAAGCTTTCTTT. It yields the protein CASSQGAGHPNTEAFF.

This clonotype was counted only a few times. This chain connects TRBV28 to TRBJ1-2, with D unclear. The length of the CDR3 is 11 residues. The germline CDR1 and CDR2 sequences are MDHEN and SYDVKM. Trimming removed 5 bases from V and 3 bases from J, with 4 bases in between. CDR3 coding DNA: TGTGCCAGCAGTCGATACTATGGCTACACCTTC. Protein product: CASSRYYGYTF.

This clonotype came up a few times. V gene TRBV27 combines with J gene TRBJ2-3, with D possibly TRBD1 on 6 matching bases. CDR1 is MNHEY, CDR2 SMNVEV, per germline (reference sequence). With 4 bases removed from V and 0 bases from J, the gap between germline ends came to 11 bases. The CDR3 is made up of 15 amino acids. The CDR3 region has the DNA TGTGCCAGCAGTTCCAGGGGTCGTAGCACAGATACGCAGTATTTT. It encodes CASSSRGRSTDTQYF.

The chain links TRBV6-2 or TRBV6-3 to TRBJ2-7; 10 nucleotides align to TRBD2. The length of the CDR3 is 16 residues. V was pared by 5 bases and J by 2 bases, with 9 bases of the junction left unmatched. The germline V gene encodes CDR1 MNHEY and CDR2 SVGEGT. Written as DNA, the CDR3 is TGTGCCAGCAGTCCCCCACTAGCGGGGCCTCCCTACGAGCAGTACTTC. This gives the protein CASSPPLAGPPYEQYF.

This clonotype was counted between two and nine times. The rearrangement uses TRBV6-2 or TRBV6-3 and TRBJ2-3; 7 positions match TRBD2. CDR3 length equals 18 residues. The V gene's germline CDR1 is MNHEY and CDR2 SVGEGT. The V segment lost 2 bases and the J segment 2 bases; nucleotides outside the gene matches: 13. The CDR3 sequence: CASSYPQAGRGPTDTQYF. As DNA, the CDR3 is TGTGCCAGCAGTTACCCCCAAGCGGGGCGGGGACCCACAGATACGCAGTATTTT.

This clonotype was picked up a small number of times. This rearrangement joins TRBV7-2 to TRBJ1-1, with D possibly TRBD1 on 5 matching bases. The germline gives CDR1 SGHTA, CDR2 FQGNSA. V lost 5 bases, J lost 6 bases, and 10 bases lay in between. The CDR3 runs 12 residues. CDR3 sequence (DNA): TGTGCCAGCAGCCGGAGGGGCGCTGAAGCTTTCTTT. Its protein product is CASSRRGAEAFF.

This clonotype was recorded at least ten times. The J gene is TRBJ2-7, the V gene TRBV12-3 or TRBV12-4; D is unclear. V lost 3 bases, J lost 0 bases, and 6 bases lay in between. This CDR3 is built from 13 residues. The CDR3 DNA follows: TGTGCCAGCAGTTTGTACAGCTCCTACGAGCAGTACTTC. It encodes CASSLYSSYEQYF.

The chain links TRBV2 to TRBJ2-1, with a tentative D call TRBD2 (6 bases). This CDR3 has 11 residues. Deletions cut 4 bases from V and 9 bases from J, with 7 bases between. Germline V gene sequence: CDR1 SNHLY, CDR2 FYNNEI. DNA for the CDR3: TGTGCCAGCAGTGGGGGGGTTGAGCAGTTCTTC. It is translated as CASSGGVEQFF.

The V gene is TRBV29-1, the J gene TRBJ2-7; 8 bases fit TRBD1. Germline V gene sequence: CDR1 SQVTM, CDR2 ANQGSEA. V lost 5 bases, J lost 1 base, and 7 bases stayed unmatched. The CDR3 runs 14 residues. Here the CDR3 DNA reads TGCAGCGTTAGGCCAGGGGGCTCATCCTACGAGCAGTACTTC. This translates into CSVRPGGSSYEQYF.

This clonotype has more than one count but fewer than ten. The genes are TRBV4-2 and TRBJ2-6; weak D call: TRBD2 (5 bases). Trimming left V 4 bases short and J 0 bases short, with 16 bases between. CDR1 is LGHNA and CDR2 is YNFKEQ in the germline V gene. The CDR3 loop spans 18 amino acids. The DNA for the CDR3 is TGTGCCAGCAGCCCCCGACGGGAACTTACCTCTGGGGCCAACGTCCTGACTTTC. Protein product: CASSPRRELTSGANVLTF.